The present T cell receptor beta chain was sequenced within a study of high-grade serous ovarian cancer treatment subgroups. Overall study findings and caveats: Tumors within one patient showed repertoire similarity of roughly 0.1 to 0.79. Without spatial data, bulk sequencing limits insight into HGSC tumor diversity.

On this clone: What it recognizes is unknown.

Tumor samples were taken before definitive surgery or chemotherapy. The CDR3 loop spans 15 amino acids. CDR1 is SGHNT, CDR2 YYREEE, per germline (reference sequence). The trim removed 5 bases at V and 2 bases at J, leaving 6 bases unmatched. The repertoire was sequenced with immunoSEQ multiplex PCR; TCRdb's copy has only in-frame clones and lacks some. There are 2,500 to 4,000 clones in the sample; roughly 79% occur only once, and under 9% lies in the top ten. The sample comprised tumor tissue. The rearrangement joins TRBV5-4 to TRBJ2-2; 7 bases align to TRBD2. The clonotype originates from a human donor with high-grade serous ovarian cancer. The CDR3 reads CASSSAGLNTGELFF. CDR3 coding DNA: TGTGCCAGCAGTTCAGCGGGGCTAAACACCGGGGAGCTGTTTTTT.